The present entry profiles one T cell receptor beta chain with its context. RNA, at roughly 0.5 to 1 ug, was reverse transcribed with random hexamers. By means of immunoSEQ multiplex PCR, TCR beta CDR3 spanning 54 Vbeta and 13 Jbeta underwent amplification. A single record per CDR3 protein comes from TCRdb applying MiXCR to the immunoSEQ multiplex PCR reads. The sample carries about 110,000 distinct CDR3 sequences, around 95% recorded once. The CDR3 is 16 amino acids. Germline-derived CDR1 and CDR2 are SGHNT and YENEEA. The V and J ends lost 5 bases and 6 bases, in that order; junction bases with no gene match: 8. The data belong to a study of CD8 T cells in Susac syndrome. Sequencing of TCR beta was performed on blood CD8+ and CD4+ T cells. TEMRA cells were enriched by FACS, while CD8+ and CD4+ T cells were obtained through a negative isolation that was performed magnetically.

The TCR comes from a human donor in good health. J is TRBJ2-7 and V is TRBV11-3, with 15 bases identical to TRBD2. Material: CD4+ T cells from PBMCs. CDR3 protein: CASSPVGLAGGSEQYF. The CDR3 region has the DNA TGTGCCAGCAGCCCGGTGGGACTAGCGGGAGGAAGCGAGCAGTACTTC. The full variable domain, completed using reference TRBV11-3 and TRBJ2-7, is EAGVVQSPRYKIIEKKQPVAFWCNPISGHNTLYWYLQNLGQGPELLIRYENEEAVDDSQLPKDRFSAERLKGVDSTLKIQPAELGDSAVYLCASSPVGLAGGSEQYFGPGTRLTVT.